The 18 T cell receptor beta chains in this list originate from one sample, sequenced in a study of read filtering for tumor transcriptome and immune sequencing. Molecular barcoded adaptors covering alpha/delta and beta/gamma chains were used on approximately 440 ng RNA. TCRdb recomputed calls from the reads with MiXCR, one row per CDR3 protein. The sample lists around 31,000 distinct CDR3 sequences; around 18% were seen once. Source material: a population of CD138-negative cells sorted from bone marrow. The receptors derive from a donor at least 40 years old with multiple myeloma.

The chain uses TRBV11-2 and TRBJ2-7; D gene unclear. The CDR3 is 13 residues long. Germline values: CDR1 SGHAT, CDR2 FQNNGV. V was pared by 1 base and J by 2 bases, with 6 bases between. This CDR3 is CASSLVRTYEQYF. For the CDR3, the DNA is TGTGCCAGCAGCTTAGTACGTACCTACGAGCAGTACTTC.

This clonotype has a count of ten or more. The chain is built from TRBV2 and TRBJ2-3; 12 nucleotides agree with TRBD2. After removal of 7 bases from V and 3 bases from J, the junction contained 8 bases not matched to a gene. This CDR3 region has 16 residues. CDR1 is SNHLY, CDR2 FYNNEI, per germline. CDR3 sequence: CASKAPTSGGTDTQYF. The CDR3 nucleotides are TGTGCCAGCAAAGCCCCTACTAGCGGGGGGACAGATACGCAGTATTTT. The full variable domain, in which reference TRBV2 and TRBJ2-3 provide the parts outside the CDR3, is EPEVTQTPSHQVTQMGQEVILRCVPISNHLYFYWYRQILGQKVEFLVSFYNNEISEKSEIFDDQFSVERPDGSNFTLKIRSTKLEDSAMYFCASKAPTSGGTDTQYFGPGTRLTVL.

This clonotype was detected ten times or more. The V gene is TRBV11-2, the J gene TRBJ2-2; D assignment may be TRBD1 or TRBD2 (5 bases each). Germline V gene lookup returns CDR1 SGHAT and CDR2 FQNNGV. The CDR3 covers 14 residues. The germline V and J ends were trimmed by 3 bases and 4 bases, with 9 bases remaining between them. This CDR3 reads CASSFWDRTGELFF. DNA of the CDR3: TGTGCCAGCAGCTTCTGGGACCGCACCGGGGAGCTGTTTTTT.

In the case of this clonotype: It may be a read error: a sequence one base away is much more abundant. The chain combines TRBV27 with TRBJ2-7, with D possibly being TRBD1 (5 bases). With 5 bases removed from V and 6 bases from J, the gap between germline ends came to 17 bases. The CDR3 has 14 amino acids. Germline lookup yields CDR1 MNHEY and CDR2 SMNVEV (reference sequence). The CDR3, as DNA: TGTGCCAGCAGTCCGCGACCCGGTGGGGCCGAGCAGTACTTC. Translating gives CASSPRPGGAEQYF.

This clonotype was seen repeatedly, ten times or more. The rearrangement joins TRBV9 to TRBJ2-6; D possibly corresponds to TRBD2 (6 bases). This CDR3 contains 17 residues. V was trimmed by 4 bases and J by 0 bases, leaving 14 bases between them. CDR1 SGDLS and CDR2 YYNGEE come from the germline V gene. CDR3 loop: CASSPRGLSSGANVLTF. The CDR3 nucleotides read TGTGCCAGCAGCCCCCGGGGACTGAGCTCTGGGGCCAACGTCCTGACTTTC.

CDR3 sequence: CSVEVGHFPSNYGYTF. CDR3 DNA: TGCAGCGTTGAAGTGGGCCACTTCCCTTCTAACTATGGCTACACCTTC. The chain links TRBV29-1 to TRBJ1-2; D not resolved. Germline CDR1 reads SQVTM; CDR2 reads ANQGSEA. The V and J ends lost 1 base and 0 bases respectively, with 15 bases between them. The CDR3 has 16 residues. Looking up the rest from reference TRBV29-1 and TRBJ1-2 gives the full variable domain: SAVISQKPSRDICQRGTSLTIQCQVDSQVTMMFWYRQQPGQSLTLIATANQGSEATYESGFVIDKFPISRPNLTFSTLTVSNMSPEDSSIYLCSVEVGHFPSNYGYTFGSGTRLTVV.

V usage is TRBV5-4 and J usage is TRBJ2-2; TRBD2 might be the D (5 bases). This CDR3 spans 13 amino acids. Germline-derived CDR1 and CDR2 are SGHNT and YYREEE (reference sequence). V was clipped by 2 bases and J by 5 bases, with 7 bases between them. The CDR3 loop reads CASSLGGTGELFF. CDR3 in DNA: TGTGCCAGCAGCTTAGGCGGGACCGGGGAGCTGTTTTTT. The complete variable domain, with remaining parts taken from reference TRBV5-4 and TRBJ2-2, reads ETGVTQSPTHLIKTRGQQVTLRCSSQSGHNTVSWYQQALGQGPQFIFQYYREEENGRGNFPPRFSGLQFPNYSSELNVNALELDDSALYLCASSLGGTGELFFGEGSRLTVL.

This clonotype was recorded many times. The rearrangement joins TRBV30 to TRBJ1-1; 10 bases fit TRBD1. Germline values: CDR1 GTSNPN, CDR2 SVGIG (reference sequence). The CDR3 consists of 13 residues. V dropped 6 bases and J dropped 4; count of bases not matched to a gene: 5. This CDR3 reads CACLRDRGTEAFF. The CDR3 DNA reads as TGTGCCTGCCTGCGGGACAGGGGCACTGAAGCTTTCTTT.

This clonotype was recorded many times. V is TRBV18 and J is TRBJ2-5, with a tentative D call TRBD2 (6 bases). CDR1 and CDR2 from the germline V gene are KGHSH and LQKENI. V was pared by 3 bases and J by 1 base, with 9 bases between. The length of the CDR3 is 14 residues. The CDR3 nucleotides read TGTGCCAGCTCACCCATAGCGGCCCAAGAGACCCAGTACTTC. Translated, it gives CASSPIAAQETQYF.

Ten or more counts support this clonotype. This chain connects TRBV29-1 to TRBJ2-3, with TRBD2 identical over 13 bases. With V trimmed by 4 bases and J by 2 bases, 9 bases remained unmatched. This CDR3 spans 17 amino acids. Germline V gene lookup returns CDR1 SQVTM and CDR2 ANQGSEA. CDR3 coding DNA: TGCAGCGTTGTTTGGGGACTAGCGGGACCTTCCACAGATACGCAGTATTTT. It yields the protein CSVVWGLAGPSTDTQYF.

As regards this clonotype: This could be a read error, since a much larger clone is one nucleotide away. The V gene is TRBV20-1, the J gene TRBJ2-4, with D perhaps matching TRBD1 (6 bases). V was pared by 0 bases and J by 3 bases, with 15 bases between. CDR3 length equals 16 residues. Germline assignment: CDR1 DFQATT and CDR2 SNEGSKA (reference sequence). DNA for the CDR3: TGCAGTGCTAGAGATCCGAGAGAGGGGGACAAAAACATTCAGTACTTC. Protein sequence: CSARDPREGDKNIQYF.

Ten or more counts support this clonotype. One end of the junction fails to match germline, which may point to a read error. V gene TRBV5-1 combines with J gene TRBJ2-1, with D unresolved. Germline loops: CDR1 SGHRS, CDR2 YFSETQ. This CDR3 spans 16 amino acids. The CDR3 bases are TGCGCCAGCAGCTTGGGCTCGACGAGCTCCAACAATGAGCAGTTCTTC. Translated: CASSLGSTSSNNEQFF.

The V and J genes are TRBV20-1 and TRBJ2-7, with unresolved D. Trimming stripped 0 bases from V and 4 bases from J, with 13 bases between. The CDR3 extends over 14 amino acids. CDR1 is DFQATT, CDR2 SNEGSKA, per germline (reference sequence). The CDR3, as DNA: TGCAGTGCTAGAGATCCCCGGATTCAATACGAGCAGTACTTC. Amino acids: CSARDPRIQYEQYF.

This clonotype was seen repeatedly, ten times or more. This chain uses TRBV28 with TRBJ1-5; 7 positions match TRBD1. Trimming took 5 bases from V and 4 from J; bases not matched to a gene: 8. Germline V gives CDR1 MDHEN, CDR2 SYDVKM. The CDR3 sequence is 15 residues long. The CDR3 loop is CASSRMTGTNQPQHF. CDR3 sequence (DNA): TGTGCCAGCAGTCGGATGACAGGGACTAATCAGCCCCAGCATTTT.

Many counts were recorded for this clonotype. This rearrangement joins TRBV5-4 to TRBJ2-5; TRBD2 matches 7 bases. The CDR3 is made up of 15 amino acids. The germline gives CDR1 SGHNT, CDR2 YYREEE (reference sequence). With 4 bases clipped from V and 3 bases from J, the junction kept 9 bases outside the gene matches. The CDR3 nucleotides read TGTGCCAGCAGCCGTCCTGGGGCGGGAGAAGAGACCCAGTACTTC. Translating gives CASSRPGAGEETQYF.

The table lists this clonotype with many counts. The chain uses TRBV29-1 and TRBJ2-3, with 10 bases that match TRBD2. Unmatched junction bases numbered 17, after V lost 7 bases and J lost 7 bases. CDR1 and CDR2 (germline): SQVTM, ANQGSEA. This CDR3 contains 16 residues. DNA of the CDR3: TGCAGCGGAAGCGGGAGGGAGCCATCAGTCACGAATACGCAGTATTTT. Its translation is CSGSGREPSVTNTQYF.

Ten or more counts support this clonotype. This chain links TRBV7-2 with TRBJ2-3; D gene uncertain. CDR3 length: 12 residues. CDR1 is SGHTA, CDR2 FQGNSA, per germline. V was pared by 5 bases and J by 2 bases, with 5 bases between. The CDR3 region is CASSTTTDTQYF. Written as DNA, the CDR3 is TGTGCCAGCAGCACAACCACAGATACGCAGTATTTT. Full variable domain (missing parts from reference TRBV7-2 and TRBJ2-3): GAGVSQSPSNKVTEKGKDVELRCDPISGHTALYWYRQSLGQGLEFLIYFQGNSAPDKSGLPSDRFSAERTGGSVSTLTIQRTQQEDSAVYLCASSTTTDTQYFGPGTRLTVL.

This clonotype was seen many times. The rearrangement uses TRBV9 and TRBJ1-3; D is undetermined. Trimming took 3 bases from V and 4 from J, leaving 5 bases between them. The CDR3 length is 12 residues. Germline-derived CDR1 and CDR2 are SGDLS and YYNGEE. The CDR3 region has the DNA TGTGCCAGCAGCGGGGCCGGAAACACCATATATTTT. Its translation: CASSGAGNTIYF.